The following is a TCR beta chain sequence with its context. These data are taken from a study of blood T cells in healthy people across ages. Study overall: There was about one barcoded beta molecule captured by template switching per two T cells.

Samples each had at least 5 micrograms of total RNA extracted. A sample-barcoded 5' primer and a J-beta primer mix were used in a second PCR of about 7 to 11 cycles. TCRdb re-called the 5' RACE reads with MiXCR, one entry per CDR3 protein. The data contain 630,000 or so distinct CDR3 sequences, roughly 31% of them seen just once; the ten biggest clones take up around 16%. Trimming cost V 2 bases and J 8 bases; bases outside gene matches: 11. Germline-derived CDR1 and CDR2 are MNHNY and SVGAGI (reference sequence). CDR3 length: 15 amino acids. The clonotype was recovered from a woman of 80 years or more in good health. This chain joins TRBV6-6 and TRBJ1-2, with 7 bases lining up with TRBD1. Sequencing used blood. CDR3 in DNA: TGTGCCAGCAGTTACCCAGGGGGGGGGGCGCGCGGCTACACCTTC. Protein sequence: CASSYPGGGARGYTF.